The rows below give T cell receptor beta chains drawn from one sample of a study of T-cell memory formation after mild COVID-19. One entry per CDR3 protein results from TCRdb running MiXCR on the 5' RACE reads. The sample holds about half a million distinct CDR3 sequences, 15% to 20% seen once. The sample was PBMCs or a T cell subset sorted from them (not recorded which). The receptors derive from an adult woman who had mild COVID-19 (a few samples of this study predate the infection). Cell type and time point are not known. Each CDR3 is given with its conserved first and last residue. The D gene is left open where the match is weak. Some rows have no size entry. The others give once, few or many, or a class for an expanded clone.

TRBV14	few	TRBJ2-5	TRBD2	CASSQTLAGTTQYF	TGTGCCAGCAGCCAGACCCTAGCGGGGACGACCCAGTACTTC
TRBV12-3/TRBV12-4	few	TRBJ2-5	TRBD2	CASSRILTSGRWETQYF	TGTGCCAGCAGCCGTATCTTGACTAGCGGGCGGTGGGAGACCCAGTACTTC
TRBV6-2/TRBV6-3	few	TRBJ2-2	-	CASSYSPGEVNTGELFF	TGTGCCAGCAGTTACTCCCCGGGCGAAGTTAACACCGGGGAGCTGTTTTTT
TRBV10-2	few	TRBJ2-3	-	CASSAGLEGGTQYF	TGCGCCAGCAGTGCGGGCCTCGAGGGAGGTACGCAGTATTTT
TRBV3-1	once	TRBJ2-1	TRBD2	CASKRAGGPNEQFF	TGTGCCAGCAAAAGAGCGGGAGGGCCCAATGAGCAGTTCTTC
TRBV7-9	-	TRBJ1-5	-	CASSGSGRSQPQHF	TGTGCCAGCAGCGGATCAGGGAGGAGTCAGCCCCAGCATTTT
TRBV5-1	-	TRBJ1-1	-	CASSRGRAEAFF	TGCGCCAGCAGCCGGGGTCGGGCTGAAGCTTTCTTT
TRBV3-1	few	TRBJ2-7	TRBD2	CASSHLIGAGGPGEQYF	TGTGCCAGCAGCCATTTAATAGGCGCGGGAGGGCCGGGCGAGCAGTACTTC
TRBV20-1	few	TRBJ1-1	-	CSARVPGAGNTEAFF	TGCAGTGCTAGAGTACCGGGGGCCGGGAACACTGAAGCTTTCTTT
TRBV4-1	-	TRBJ2-7	-	CASSQGAGDYEQYF	TGCGCCAGCAGCCAAGGGGCAGGGGACTACGAGCAGTACTTC
TRBV6-5	-	TRBJ2-3	TRBD2	CASRNSGGSTDTQYF	TGTGCCAGCAGGAATAGCGGGGGAAGCACAGATACGCAGTATTTT
TRBV5-4	few	TRBJ2-7	TRBD2	CASSPRTSGYYEQYF	TGTGCCAGCAGCCCGCGGACTAGCGGCTACTACGAGCAGTACTTC
TRBV6-5	-	TRBJ2-2	-	CASSYSIWGNTGELFF	TGTGCCAGCAGTTACTCGATTTGGGGAAACACCGGGGAGCTGTTTTTT
TRBV7-3	-	TRBJ2-2	-	CASSLIEGRTGELFF	TGTGCCAGCAGCTTAATAGAGGGCCGGACCGGGGAGCTGTTTTTT
TRBV6-2/TRBV6-3	few	TRBJ2-7	-	CASSLSRWGSSYEQYF	TGTGCCAGCAGTCTTTCGCGGTGGGGGAGCTCCTACGAGCAGTACTTC
TRBV7-3	-	TRBJ2-3	TRBD1	CASSLYLDRVSADTQYF	TGTGCCAGCAGCTTGTATCTCGACAGGGTTTCAGCAGATACGCAGTATTTT
TRBV7-8	-	TRBJ2-2	-	CASRPGSTGELFF	TGTGCCAGCAGGCCCGGGTCTACCGGGGAGCTGTTTTTT